Each of the 20 T cell receptor beta chains below was sequenced from the same sample in a study of T cell clonotyping in hematopoietic cell transplantation. TCRdb keeps only in-frame clones here, not all; method: immunoSEQ multiplex PCR. The sample contains fewer than 15,000 clones, roughly 50% of which appear only once. Sequenced sample: peripheral blood mononuclear cells. The origin of the receptors is a man in his fifties in good health. Some clones in this sample may be carry-over from other donors' samples.

The chain couples TRBV7-2 to TRBJ2-2, with D hard to call. The V gene's germline CDR1 is SGHTA and CDR2 FQGNSA. CDR3 size: 14 residues. The V gene lost 1 base and the J gene lost 6 bases, with 9 bases spanning the gap. The CDR3 DNA sequence: TGTGCCAGCAGCTTAGAAGGTGACGCCGGGGAGCTGTTTTTT. It translates to CASSLEGDAGELFF.

The chain recombines TRBV25-1 with TRBJ2-2, with D possibly TRBD2 on 7 matching bases. Germline assignment: CDR1 MGHDK and CDR2 SYGVNS. V lost 7 bases and J lost 12, with 27 bases in between. This CDR3 is 16 amino acids long. The CDR3 region has the DNA TGTGCCAGCACTGAGGGGGGGACGGGCCCTTTTACCCAGCTGTTTTTT. Translating it yields CASTEGGTGPFTQLFF.

This clone has a handful of counts. This chain links TRBV6-1 with TRBJ1-5; D unresolved. The CDR3 runs 12 residues. With 3 bases removed from V and 4 bases from J, the gap between germline ends came to 4 bases. Germline V CDR1 and CDR2: MNHNS, SASEGT. CDR3 amino acids: CASSDPNQPQHF. CDR3 DNA: TGTGCCAGCAGTGACCCAAATCAGCCCCAGCATTTT.

CDR3 in DNA: TGTGCCTGGAGTGTAGGGAATGAAGGCTACGAGCAGTACTTC. Translated, it gives CAWSVGNEGYEQYF. The chain joins TRBV30 to TRBJ2-7; D remains ambiguous. Germline values: CDR1 GTSNPN, CDR2 SVGIG (reference sequence). The V gene lost 0 bases and the J gene lost 3 bases, with 12 bases spanning the gap. The CDR3 has 14 amino acids. Variable domain in full (rest from reference TRBV30 and TRBJ2-7): SQTIHQWPATLVQPVGSPLSLECTVEGTSNPNLYWYRQAAGRGLQLLFYSVGIGQISSEVPQNLSASRPQDRQFILSSKKLLLSDSGFYLCAWSVGNEGYEQYFGPGTRLTVT.

The J gene is TRBJ1-4, the V gene TRBV4-2, with 7 nucleotides matching TRBD1. CDR1 and CDR2 from the germline V gene are LGHNA and YNFKEQ. The CDR3 has 15 residues. J lost 7 bases, V lost 1 base, and 6 bases had no gene match. This chain's CDR3 is CASSQGTGGGEKLFF. CDR3 nucleotide sequence: TGTGCCAGCAGCCAAGGGACAGGTGGAGGTGAAAAACTGTTTTTT.

This clone was found once. The chain carries TRBV6-4 and TRBJ1-2; TRBD1 matches at 7 bases. V was clipped by 10 bases and J by 4 bases; unmatched bases: 6. The CDR3 length is 12 residues. Looked up from germline, CDR1 is MRHNA and CDR2 is SNTAGT. Here the CDR3 reads CATGRDSYGYTF. Here the CDR3 DNA reads TGTGCCACCGGCCGGGACAGCTATGGCTACACCTTC.

J is TRBJ2-4 and V is TRBV7-2, with 8 bases matching TRBD2. This CDR3 is 15 amino acids long. Losses at the gene ends were 5 bases for V and 7 bases for J; bases not matched to a gene: 10. Germline-derived CDR1 and CDR2 are SGHTA and FQGNSA. CDR3 bases: TGTGCCAGCAGCAAAAGCGGGAGAGGGGGGAACATTCAGTACTTC. It codes for CASSKSGRGGNIQYF.

This rearrangement joins TRBV13 to TRBJ2-2, with D possibly being TRBD1 (6 bases). The germline V and J ends were trimmed by 1 base and 2 bases, with 14 bases remaining between them. In germline, CDR1 is PRHDT, CDR2 FYEKMQ (reference sequence). The CDR3 has 17 amino acids. The CDR3 loop is CASSLEGDTQNTGELFF. The DNA of the CDR3 is TGTGCCAGCAGCTTAGAGGGGGACACCCAAAACACCGGGGAGCTGTTTTTT.

The rearrangement links TRBV30 to TRBJ1-6; no firm D call. V was clipped by 0 bases and J by 3 bases, with 3 bases between them. The CDR3 consists of 13 residues. In germline, CDR1 is GTSNPN, CDR2 SVGIG (reference sequence). The CDR3 loop reads CAWSVSYNSPLHF. The DNA for the CDR3 is TGTGCCTGGAGTGTAAGCTATAATTCACCCCTCCACTTT.

V gene TRBV30 combines with J gene TRBJ2-7, with 7 bases aligning to TRBD2. CDR1 and CDR2 (germline): GTSNPN, SVGIG (reference sequence). The V gene end was trimmed by 3 bases and the J gene end by 12 bases; junction bases not matched to a gene: 8. The CDR3 spans 11 residues. CDR3 residues: CAWSSGTSAYF. DNA of the CDR3: TGTGCCTGGAGCTCCGGAACTAGCGCGTACTTC.

The V call is TRBV5-6, the J call TRBJ2-7; no firm D call. CDR3 length equals 12 residues. Germline assignment: CDR1 SGHDT and CDR2 YYEEEE. Trimming stripped 1 base from V and 3 bases from J, with 5 bases between. The DNA of the CDR3 is TGTGCCAGCAGCTTGCCGAACTACGAGCAGTACTTC. Its translation is CASSLPNYEQYF.

The chain uses TRBV30 and TRBJ1-3; 8 bases map to TRBD1. The germline gives CDR1 GTSNPN, CDR2 SVGIG (reference sequence). V shed 5 bases and J 0 bases; nucleotides not matched to a gene: 3. The CDR3 extends over 14 amino acids. Written as DNA, the CDR3 is TGTGCCTGGGCAGGGGGCGCCTCTGGAAACACCATATATTTT. As protein: CAWAGGASGNTIYF.

This chain joins TRBV10-3 and TRBJ2-7, with D perhaps matching TRBD1 or TRBD2 (6 bases each). The CDR3 is 14 residues long. CDR1 is ENHRY and CDR2 is SYGVKD in the germline V gene. The V end lost 3 bases, the J end lost 5 bases, and 14 bases lay between the germline ends. For the CDR3, the DNA is TGTGCCATCAGTGATCCGGGGGCGAGACACGAGCAGTACTTC. Its protein is CAISDPGARHEQYF.

The chain uses TRBV29-1 and TRBJ1-1, with D possibly matching TRBD1 (6 bases). With 7 bases removed from V and 5 bases from J, the gap between germline ends came to 17 bases. Germline V gene data show CDR1 as SQVTM and CDR2 as ANQGSEA. This CDR3 region has 13 residues. CDR3 sequence: CSGKVRGATEAFF. The DNA of the CDR3 is TGCAGCGGCAAAGTAAGGGGGGCGACTGAAGCTTTCTTT.

This clone was recorded a few times. The chain couples TRBV4-2 to TRBJ1-2; D is unresolved. This CDR3 contains 15 residues. In germline, CDR1 is LGHNA, CDR2 YNFKEQ. V gave up 4 bases and J gave up 8 bases, with 20 bases separating them. CDR3: CASSRVGAGLLGYTF. Written as DNA, the CDR3 is TGTGCCAGCAGCCGAGTTGGAGCCGGGTTGTTAGGCTACACCTTC.

The chain combines TRBV9 with TRBJ1-2; TRBD1 matches at 8 bases. CDR3 length: 14 amino acids. The V gene end was trimmed by 0 bases and the J gene end by 8 bases; junction bases not matched to a gene: 6. Germline assignment: CDR1 SGDLS and CDR2 YYNGEE. The CDR3 spells CASSVGDRGIGYTF. DNA of the CDR3: TGTGCCAGCAGCGTAGGCGACAGGGGAATCGGCTACACCTTC.

Only one count was recorded for this clone. V and J are TRBV5-6 and TRBJ2-7, with 10 bases that match TRBD1. With V trimmed by 4 bases and J by 4 bases, 8 bases remained unmatched. From germline, CDR1 is SGHDT and CDR2 YYEEEE. This CDR3 spans 15 amino acids. CDR3 nucleotides: TGTGCCAGCAGCAGCTTCGGACAGGGGGGGTACGAGCAGTACTTC. Its protein product is CASSSFGQGGYEQYF.

In this sample, this clone turned up a few times. This sequence joins TRBV9 and TRBJ1-5; D gene unclear. Germline CDR1 reads SGDLS; CDR2 reads YYNGEE. Trimming removed 3 bases from V and 0 bases from J, with 7 bases in between. The CDR3 totals 14 residues. The CDR3 sequence is CASSADDSNQPQHF. The CDR3 region has the DNA TGTGCCAGCAGCGCAGACGATAGCAATCAGCCCCAGCATTTT. Full variable domain (missing parts from reference TRBV9 and TRBJ1-5): DSGVTQTPKHLITATGQRVTLRCSPRSGDLSVYWYQQSLDQGLQFLIQYYNGEERAKGNILERFSAQQFPDLHSELNLSSLELGDSALYFCASSADDSNQPQHFGDGTRLSIL.

The chain carries TRBV30 and TRBJ2-5; D is perhaps TRBD2 (6 bases). Trimming took off 2 bases at V and 5 bases at J, with 12 bases between the two ends. Germline V CDR1 and CDR2: GTSNPN, SVGIG (reference sequence). CDR3 size: 13 residues. For the CDR3, the DNA is TGTGCCTGGAGTTGGGAGGTCCGGGAGACCCAGTACTTC. Amino acids: CAWSWEVRETQYF.

This clone was detected a few times. V is TRBV5-1 and J is TRBJ2-1, with 11 nucleotides matching TRBD2. The CDR3 spans 12 residues. The V and J ends lost 2 bases and 12 bases, in that order; junction bases with no gene match: 1. Germline V lookup: CDR1 SGHRS, CDR2 YFSETQ. CDR3 residues: CASSFSGRVQFF. In nucleotides, the CDR3 is TGCGCCAGCAGCTTTAGCGGGAGGGTGCAGTTCTTC.